In this sample, the clone carrying this T cell receptor (beta chain) turned up a few times. These data come from a study of identical twins. TCRdb analysed the 5' RACE reads with MiXCR anew, one entry per CDR3 protein. This sample has 1.5 million to 2 million distinct CDR3 sequences; 32% occur once, and the top ten carry about 0.25%. The origin of this receptor is a newborn girl in good health. The sequenced sample consisted of cord blood.

CDR3 in amino acids: CSASGEVVTDTQYF. The CDR3 nucleotides are TGCAGTGCTAGCGGTGAGGTTGTCACAGATACGCAGTATTTT. This rearrangement joins TRBV20-1 to TRBJ2-3; no reliable D call. The germline V gene encodes CDR1 DFQATT and CDR2 SNEGSKA (reference sequence). V gave up 3 bases and J gave up 2 bases, with 12 bases separating them. The CDR3 has 14 residues.